This record covers a single T cell receptor (beta chain). Its antigen is not identified. The use of a sample-barcoded 5' primer and a J-beta primer mix characterized a second PCR of roughly 6 to 12 cycles. TCRdb called the 5' RACE reads again in MiXCR, with one record for every CDR3 protein. Of roughly 1.6 million distinct CDR3 sequences listed, 30% to 35% are singletons. The entry originates in a study of blood T cells in healthy people across ages. Notes on the study in general: TCR beta diversity correlated strongly with naive T cell percentage. Naive and antigen-experienced cells could not be conclusively compared, given unsorted PBMCs. The CMV status of each donor remained undetermined, and this could have confounded shifts in expanded clonotypes.

The V gene lost 3 bases and the J gene lost 5 bases, with 14 bases spanning the gap. There are 14 residues in the CDR3. Germline-derived CDR1 and CDR2 are SGHRS and YFSETQ. The TCR sequence derives from a woman in her 30s in good health. The sample comprised blood. The rearrangement uses TRBV5-1 and TRBJ2-5; the D gene is possibly TRBD2 (7 bases). The CDR3 sequence is CASSWRGPGETQYF. The CDR3 region has the DNA TGCGCCAGCAGCTGGCGGGGGCCAGGGGAGACCCAGTACTTC.